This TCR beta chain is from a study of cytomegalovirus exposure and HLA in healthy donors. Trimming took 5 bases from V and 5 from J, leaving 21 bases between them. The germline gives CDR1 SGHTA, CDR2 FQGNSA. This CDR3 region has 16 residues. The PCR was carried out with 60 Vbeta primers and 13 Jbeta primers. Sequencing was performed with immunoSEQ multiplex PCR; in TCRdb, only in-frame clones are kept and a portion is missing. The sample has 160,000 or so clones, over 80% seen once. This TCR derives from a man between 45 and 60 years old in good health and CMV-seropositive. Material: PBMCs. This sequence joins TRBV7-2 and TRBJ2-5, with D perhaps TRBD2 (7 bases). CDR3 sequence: CASSRRMGGAFETQYF. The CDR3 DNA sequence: TGTGCCAGCAGCCGCCGAATGGGGGGGGCCTTTGAGACCCAGTACTTC. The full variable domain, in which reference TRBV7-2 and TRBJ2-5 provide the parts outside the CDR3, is GAGVSQSPSNKVTEKGKDVELRCDPISGHTALYWYRQSLGQGLEFLIYFQGNSAPDKSGLPSDRFSAERTGGSVSTLTIQRTQQEDSAVYLCASSRRMGGAFETQYFGPGTRLLVL.